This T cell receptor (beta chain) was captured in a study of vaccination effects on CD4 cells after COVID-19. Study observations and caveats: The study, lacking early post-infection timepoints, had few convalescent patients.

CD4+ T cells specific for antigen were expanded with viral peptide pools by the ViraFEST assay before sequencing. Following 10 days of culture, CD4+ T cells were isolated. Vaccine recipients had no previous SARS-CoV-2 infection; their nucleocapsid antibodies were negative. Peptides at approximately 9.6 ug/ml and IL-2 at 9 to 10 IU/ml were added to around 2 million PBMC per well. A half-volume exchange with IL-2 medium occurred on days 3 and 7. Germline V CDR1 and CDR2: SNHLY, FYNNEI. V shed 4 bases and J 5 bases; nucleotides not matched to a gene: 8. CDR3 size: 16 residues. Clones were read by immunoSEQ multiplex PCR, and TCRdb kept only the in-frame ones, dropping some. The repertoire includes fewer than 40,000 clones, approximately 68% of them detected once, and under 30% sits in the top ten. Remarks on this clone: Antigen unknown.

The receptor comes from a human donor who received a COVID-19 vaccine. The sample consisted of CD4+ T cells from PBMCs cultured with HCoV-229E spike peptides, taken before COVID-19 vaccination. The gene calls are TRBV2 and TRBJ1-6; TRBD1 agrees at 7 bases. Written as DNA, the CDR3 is TGTGCCAGCAGTGTCTCAGGGGGGCCGGATAATTCACCCCTCCACTTT. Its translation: CASSVSGGPDNSPLHF. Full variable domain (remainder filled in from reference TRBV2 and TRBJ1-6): EPEVTQTPSHQVTQMGQEVILRCVPISNHLYFYWYRQILGQKVEFLVSFYNNEISEKSEIFDDQFSVERPDGSNFTLKIRSTKLEDSAMYFCASSVSGGPDNSPLHFGNGTRLTVT.